Presented here are 15 T cell receptor beta chains from one specimen sequenced in a study of T cell repertoires in cytomegalovirus infection. The antigens for these receptors are not known. TCRdb reprocessed the reads with MiXCR, giving one entry per CDR3 protein. The table records about 890,000 distinct CDR3 sequences, under 40% of them present only once. This specimen consisted of cultured CD8+ T cells from PBMCs, obtained from culture after CMV antigen stimulation. The receptors shown here come from a human donor in good health (CMV status not recorded). Some clones in this sample may be carry-over from other donors' samples.

This clonotype was recorded a few times. The chain combines TRBV6-2 or TRBV6-3 with TRBJ1-5; possible D gene TRBD1, 5 bases. Germline V gene lookup returns CDR1 MNHEY and CDR2 SVGEGT. The CDR3 extends over 15 amino acids. Trimming took 6 bases from V and 5 from J, leaving 17 bases between them. For the CDR3, the DNA is TGTGCCAGCAGCCTAGCACGCAGGGTTTATCAGCCCCAGCATTTT. It encodes CASSLARRVYQPQHF.

The chain recombines TRBV15 with TRBJ2-5; D unclear. Trimming shortened V by 0 bases and J by 1 base, and 9 bases separated the two germline ends. The CDR3 is 15 residues long. CDR1 is LNHNV and CDR2 is YYDKDF in the germline V gene (reference sequence). The CDR3: CATSRERRSQETQYF. CDR3 bases: TGTGCCACCAGCAGAGAACGGCGTTCCCAAGAGACCCAGTACTTC. Variable domain in full (rest from reference TRBV15 and TRBJ2-5): DAMVIQNPRYQVTQFGKPVTLSCSQTLNHNVMYWYQQKSSQAPKLLFHYYDKDFNNEADTPDNFQSRRPNTSFCFLDIRSPGLGDTAMYLCATSRERRSQETQYFGPGTRLLVL.

This clonotype has a count of ten or more. The chain carries TRBV7-6 and TRBJ2-7; TRBD1 might be the D (6 bases). In germline, CDR1 is SGHVS, CDR2 FNYEAQ. Trimming removed 2 bases at V and 5 bases at J, with 13 bases between. The CDR3 is made up of 14 amino acids. Here the CDR3 DNA reads TGTGCCAGCAGCTTATTGCAGGGGACGAACGAGCAGTACTTC. Translated, it gives CASSLLQGTNEQYF.

This clonotype was seen only once. The chain employs TRBV20-1 and TRBJ1-6; 8 nucleotides align to TRBD1. CDR1 is DFQATT, CDR2 SNEGSKA, per germline (reference sequence). The V segment lost 6 bases and the J segment 8 bases; nucleotides outside the gene matches: 6. This CDR3 has 13 amino acids. DNA of the CDR3: TGCAGTGCCACCGACAGGGGAGATTCACCCCTCCACTTT. It translates to CSATDRGDSPLHF.

This clonotype was seen ten or more times. The chain has TRBV7-8 and TRBJ2-2; D gene ambiguous. The V gene's germline CDR1 is SGHVS and CDR2 FQNEAQ. The CDR3 is 14 amino acids. Trimming left V 7 bases short and J 0 bases short, with 9 bases between. CDR3 coding DNA: TGTGCCAGCACCCTAACTACGAACACCGGGGAGCTGTTTTTT. Its protein is CASTLTTNTGELFF.

This clonotype was counted at least ten times. V gene TRBV12-3 or TRBV12-4 combines with J gene TRBJ2-4; 14 bases align to TRBD2. V shed 6 bases, J shed 0 bases, and the junction held 7 bases outside the gene matches. The CDR3 is 18 residues long. The CDR3, as DNA: TGTGCCAGCAGCCCCGGGACTAGCGGGGGACTAGCCAAAAACATTCAGTACTTC. Protein: CASSPGTSGGLAKNIQYF.

The chain uses TRBV7-9 and TRBJ2-1; possibly TRBD1 for D (9 bases). CDR3 length: 20 residues. In germline, CDR1 is SEHNR, CDR2 FQNEAQ (reference sequence). Trimming took off 4 bases at V and 0 bases at J, with 25 bases between the two ends. CDR3 loop: CASSSRTGEGAGGSYNEQFF. The CDR3 region has the DNA TGTGCCAGCAGCTCCCGGACAGGGGAAGGGGCGGGGGGCTCCTACAATGAGCAGTTCTTC.

This clonotype is a singleton in its sample. The rearrangement uses TRBV18 and TRBJ2-5; D is tentatively TRBD1 or TRBD2 (5 bases each). Looked up from germline, CDR1 is KGHSH and CDR2 is LQKENI. Trimming removed 3 bases at V and 3 bases at J, with 11 bases between. CDR3 length: 14 amino acids. The CDR3 DNA follows: TGTGCCAGCTCACCGGGGCAGGAGGAAGAGACCCAGTACTTC. It encodes CASSPGQEEETQYF.

V usage is TRBV29-1 and J usage is TRBJ2-3; perhaps TRBD1 as D (6 bases). The V gene's germline CDR1 is SQVTM and CDR2 ANQGSEA. This CDR3 has 16 residues. Between the trimmed V and J ends, which lost 6 bases and 5 bases, there was a span of 24 bases. The CDR3 region is CSVARVGASLVDTQYF. CDR3 nucleotide sequence: TGCAGCGTCGCCCGGGTGGGGGCCTCCCTGGTAGATACGCAGTATTTT.

The CDR3 sequence: CASSLAGHYSYNEQFF. DNA of the CDR3: TGTGCCAGCAGCTTAGCGGGGCACTACTCCTACAATGAGCAGTTCTTC. This sequence joins TRBV7-6 and TRBJ2-1; possible D gene TRBD1, 5 bases. The CDR3 covers 16 residues. Deletions cut 0 bases from V and 0 bases from J, with 9 bases between. Germline V lookup: CDR1 SGHVS, CDR2 FNYEAQ.

This clonotype occurred many times. The CDR3, as DNA: TGTGCCAGCAGCTCCCGGGACAGGGACACAGATACGCAGTATTTT. It codes for CASSSRDRDTDTQYF. The chain links TRBV11-3 to TRBJ2-3; 9 nucleotides match TRBD1. V shed 4 bases and J 2 bases; nucleotides not matched to a gene: 4. The CDR3 is made up of 15 amino acids. The germline V gene has CDR1 SGHNT and CDR2 YENEEA.

This chain connects TRBV6-1 to TRBJ1-1; tentatively, D is TRBD1 (5 bases). V lost 3 bases and J lost 1, with 18 bases in between. The germline CDR1 and CDR2 sequences are MNHNS and SASEGT. The CDR3 spans 17 residues. The CDR3 DNA reads TGTGCCAGCAGTGAGAGGACACACACGAGGCGGAACACTGAAGCTTTCTTT. Its protein is CASSERTHTRRNTEAFF.

The chain couples TRBV6-6 to TRBJ2-3, with D perhaps matching TRBD1 or TRBD2 (5 bases each). Trimming cost V 7 bases and J 0 bases, with 17 bases left between them. This CDR3 is 16 amino acids long. The germline gives CDR1 MNHNY, CDR2 SVGAGI (reference sequence). The CDR3 nucleotides read TGTGCCAGCATTCCCATTGAGGGGCGGAGCACAGATACGCAGTATTTT. Residues: CASIPIEGRSTDTQYF.

This chain joins TRBV19 and TRBJ1-1, with D hard to call. Trimming cost V 7 bases and J 1 base, with 19 bases left between them. CDR1 is LNHDA, CDR2 SQIVND, per germline (reference sequence). The CDR3 runs 16 residues. The DNA of the CDR3 is TGTGCCAGTATCGTGCGCAGGTCGGGTGAGAACACTGAAGCTTTCTTT. Translated, it gives CASIVRRSGENTEAFF. The full variable domain, completed using reference TRBV19 and TRBJ1-1, is DGGITQSPKYLFRKEGQNVTLSCEQNLNHDAMYWYRQDPGQGLRLIYYSQIVNDFQKGDIAEGYSVSREKKESFPLTVTSAQKNPTAFYLCASIVRRSGENTEAFFGQGTRLTVV.

The V and J genes are TRBV7-9 and TRBJ2-5, with 11 positions matching TRBD1. This CDR3 is 16 amino acids long. Looked up from germline, CDR1 is SEHNR and CDR2 is FQNEAQ (reference sequence). J lost 5 bases, V lost 5 bases, and 10 bases had no gene match. CDR3 region: CASSLSGTGGVETQYF. CDR3 DNA: TGTGCCAGCAGCCTATCCGGGACAGGGGGTGTGGAGACCCAGTACTTC.